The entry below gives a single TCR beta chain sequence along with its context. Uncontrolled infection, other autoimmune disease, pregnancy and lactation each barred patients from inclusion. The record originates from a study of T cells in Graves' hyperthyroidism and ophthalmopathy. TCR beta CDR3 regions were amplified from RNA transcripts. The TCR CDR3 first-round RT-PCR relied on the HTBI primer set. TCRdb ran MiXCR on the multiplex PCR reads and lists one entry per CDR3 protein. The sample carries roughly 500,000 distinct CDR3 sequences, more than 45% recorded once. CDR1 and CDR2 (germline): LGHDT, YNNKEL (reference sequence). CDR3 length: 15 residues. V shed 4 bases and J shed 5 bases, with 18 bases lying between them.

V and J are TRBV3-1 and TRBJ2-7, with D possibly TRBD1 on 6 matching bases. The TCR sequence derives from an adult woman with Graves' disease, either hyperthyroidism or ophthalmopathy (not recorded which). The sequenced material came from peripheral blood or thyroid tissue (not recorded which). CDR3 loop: CASSPRTDMGDEQYF. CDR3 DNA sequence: TGTGCCAGCAGCCCGCGGACAGACATGGGGGACGAGCAGTACTTC.